A selection of T cell receptor beta chains follows, all from one sample in a study of blood T cell repertoires in COVID-19. Assay used: immunoSEQ multiplex PCR; TCRdb lists only in-frame clones, some missing. This table has about 110,000 clones, roughly 85% appearing once. The material sequenced was peripheral blood. The receptors originated from a human donor in a cohort sampled during active COVID-19. CDR3s include the opening cysteine and the closing phenylalanine or tryptophan. The order of the fields is V gene, D gene, clone size, J gene, CDR3 DNA, CDR3 protein. A D gene is named only where the DNA matches it firmly. Clone sizes are given selectively: once, few, many, or a class where the clone is expanded.

>TRBV19|.|.|TRBJ2-4
TGTGCCAGTAGTATCGGAGTAAAAAACATTCAGTACTTC
CASSIGVKNIQYF
>TRBV12-3/TRBV12-4|.|.|TRBJ2-7
TGTGCCAGCAGTTTGAGCCAGGGCGGCGAGCAGTACTTC
CASSLSQGGEQYF
>TRBV9|TRBD2|.|TRBJ2-1
TGTGCCAGCAGCGTAGGGACTAGCGGGGGATACAATGAGCAGTTCTTC
CASSVGTSGGYNEQFF
>TRBV7-6|.|.|TRBJ1-1
TGTGCCAGCAGCTCGGCGGGGGTTTACACTGAAGCTTTCTTT
CASSSAGVYTEAFF
>TRBV28|TRBD1|.|TRBJ1-3
TGTGCCAGCAGAGGACAGGGGGGAAGAAACACCATATATTTT
CASRGQGGRNTIYF
>TRBV5-1|TRBD1|few|TRBJ2-7
TGCGCCAGCAGCTTGGTGGACAGGGGGCAGGGCGAGCAGTACTTC
CASSLVDRGQGEQYF
>TRBV13|.|.|TRBJ2-5
TGTGCCAGCAGCTTAGGGGGTAGCCCGGGTCTGTGGGAGACCCAGTACTTC
CASSLGGSPGLWETQYF
>TRBV24-1|TRBD2|.|TRBJ2-3
TGTGCCACCAGTCAGCCCGGGACTAGCGCGCAGTATTTT
CATSQPGTSAQYF
>TRBV6-2/TRBV6-3|.|.|TRBJ1-3
TGTGCCAGCAGTTACACCCTTCGAAGCCTGAGCTCTGGAAACACCATATATTTT
CASSYTLRSLSSGNTIYF
>TRBV4-2|.|.|TRBJ2-7
TGTGCCAGCAGCCCAAGCGGCTCCTACGAGCAGTACTTC
CASSPSGSYEQYF
>TRBV6-6|TRBD1|.|TRBJ1-2
TGTGCCAGCGGGGACAGGGTTAACTATGGCTACACCTTC
CASGDRVNYGYTF
>TRBV29-1|.|.|TRBJ2-6
TGCAGCGTTGAAAGGGGAGCAGGGGCAGGGGCCAACGTCCTGACTTTC
CSVERGAGAGANVLTF
>TRBV6-6|TRBD1|.|TRBJ1-6
TGTGCCAGCAGTTACACAGGGGGGGATTCACCCCTCCACTTT
CASSYTGGDSPLHF
>TRBV11-3|TRBD1|.|TRBJ2-3
TGTGCCAGCAGCTTAGGGACAGGGGGAGGTCCAGATACGCAGTATTTT
CASSLGTGGGPDTQYF
>TRBV6-5|TRBD1|.|TRBJ1-2
TGTGCCAGCAGGCAGGGGGCGGATTCCTATGGCTACACCTTC
CASRQGADSYGYTF
>TRBV29-1|TRBD1|.|TRBJ1-2
TGCAGCATTGATGGGGACAGGGTCGATGGCTACACCTTC
CSIDGDRVDGYTF
>TRBV5-5|.|.|TRBJ1-3
TGTGCCAGCAGCGCGAACGGGTTATCTGGAAACACCATATATTTT
CASSANGLSGNTIYF
>TRBV29-1|.|.|TRBJ2-3
TGCAGCGTTGAATTGGGGCCAACTAGCACAGATACGCAGTATTTT
CSVELGPTSTDTQYF
>TRBV28|TRBD1|.|TRBJ1-3
TGTGCCAGCAGTCGACAGGGGAAAGGAAACACCATATATTTT
CASSRQGKGNTIYF
>TRBV19|.|few|TRBJ1-6
TGTGCCAGTCACCCCAGGGGTGATTCACCCCTCCACTTT
CASHPRGDSPLHF
>TRBV6-6|.|once|TRBJ1-1
TGTGCCAGCAGTCCTACAGGGTTCACTGAAGCTTTCTTT
CASSPTGFTEAFF
>TRBV5-4|TRBD2|.|TRBJ2-1
TGTGCCAGCAGCACCGGACTAGCGGGGGGGCCCCATGAGCAGTTCTTC
CASSTGLAGGPHEQFF
>TRBV2|.|.|TRBJ1-1
TGTGCCAGCAGTGAAGACGGGGTTCTGATGAACACTGAAGCTTTCTTT
CASSEDGVLMNTEAFF
>TRBV2|TRBD1|.|TRBJ2-7
TGTGCCAGCAGCCTCAGCCCGGGACAGCCATACGAGCAGTACTTC
CASSLSPGQPYEQYF
>TRBV20-1|.|.|TRBJ2-3
TGCAGTGCTAGTACTGGGGCGACAGATACGCAGTATTTT
CSASTGATDTQYF
>TRBV10-3|.|.|TRBJ2-1
TGTGCCATCCGGGGGACCTCCTACAATGAGCAGTTCTTC
CAIRGTSYNEQFF
>TRBV6-6|TRBD2|.|TRBJ2-3
TGTGCCAGCACCAATAGCGGGGGGAGCACAGATACGCAGTATTTT
CASTNSGGSTDTQYF
>TRBV19|TRBD1|.|TRBJ1-5
TGTGCCAGTACCGACAGGGTAGGGGATCAGCCCCAGCATTTT
CASTDRVGDQPQHF
>TRBV5-1|.|.|TRBJ2-1
TGCGCCAGCAGCCTGGGGGCCCTTGGGGAGCAGTTCTTC
CASSLGALGEQFF
>TRBV9|TRBD1|.|TRBJ1-1
TGTGCCAGCAGCGTAGCGGGACAGGCGAACACTGAAGCTTTCTTT
CASSVAGQANTEAFF
>TRBV14|TRBD1|few|TRBJ1-2
TGTGCCAGCAGCCAAGGACAGGGGGCCTATGGCTACACCTTC
CASSQGQGAYGYTF
>TRBV19|.|few|TRBJ2-1
TGTGCCAGTAGTATAGTTCTTCGGACTGGAACCTACAATGAGCAGTTCTTC
CASSIVLRTGTYNEQFF